These 23 T cell receptor beta chains share one sample of origin, sequenced in a study of OX40 agonist ivuxolimab in advanced cancers. The repertoire was sequenced with immunoSEQ multiplex PCR; TCRdb's copy has only in-frame clones and lacks some. The sample yields almost 45,000 clones, nearly 90% seen once. The source material was CD4+ or CD8+ T cells sorted from blood, sampled in a trial of the OX40 agonist ivuxolimab. All receptors come from an adult with an advanced solid tumor such as melanoma, head and neck, liver or kidney cancer.

DNA of the CDR3: TGCGCCAGCAGCTTGGCCGTCAGTTTAGCATCGGACGAGCAGTACTTC. This sequence encodes CASSLAVSLASDEQYF. The chain uses TRBV5-1 and TRBJ2-7; D is unclear. In germline, CDR1 is SGHRS, CDR2 YFSETQ. The V end was cut by 0 bases, the J end by 5 bases, with 18 bases between. This CDR3 has 16 amino acids.

The rearrangement joins TRBV5-6 to TRBJ1-1; D possibly corresponds to TRBD1 (6 bases). Germline V lookup: CDR1 SGHDT, CDR2 YYEEEE. This CDR3 contains 14 residues. Trimming left V 0 bases short and J 3 bases short, with 9 bases between. The CDR3 DNA reads as TGTGCCAGCAGCTTGGTGGCAGGGGACACTGAAGCTTTCTTT. Its translation is CASSLVAGDTEAFF.

The V and J genes are TRBV4-1 and TRBJ2-3; D uncertain. Germline V gene data show CDR1 as MGHRA and CDR2 as YSYEKL. V dropped 1 base and J dropped 5 bases, with 4 bases sitting between them. The CDR3 runs 12 residues. CDR3 coding DNA: TGCGCCAGCAGCCAAGGTAGAGATACGCAGTATTTT. This gives the protein CASSQGRDTQYF.

The genes are TRBV6-4 and TRBJ1-1; D not certain. This CDR3 spans 13 amino acids. From germline, CDR1 is MRHNA and CDR2 SNTAGT. The V end lost 4 bases, the J end lost 6 bases, and 12 bases lay between the germline ends. Here the CDR3 reads CASSAGWGAEAFF. DNA for the CDR3: TGTGCCAGCAGTGCGGGTTGGGGTGCTGAAGCTTTCTTT.

V usage is TRBV4-1 and J usage is TRBJ1-2; no reliable D call. This CDR3 is built from 14 residues. Per the germline V gene, CDR1 is MGHRA and CDR2 is YSYEKL. The germline V and J ends were trimmed by 4 bases and 10 bases, with 19 bases remaining between them. CDR3 nucleotides: TGCGCCAGCAGCCCTTCGGGGTCCACGAAGTACTACACCTTC. It encodes CASSPSGSTKYYTF.

The V gene is TRBV5-8, the J gene TRBJ1-2, with D hard to call. Trimming took 3 bases from V and 7 from J, leaving 16 bases between them. The CDR3 is 14 amino acids. Germline CDR1 is SGHTS and CDR2 is YDEGEE. The chain's CDR3 is CASSSLHWRAGYTF. The DNA of the CDR3 is TGTGCCAGCAGCTCACTCCACTGGAGAGCTGGCTACACCTTC.

CDR3 protein: CASSYGDEQFF. The CDR3 nucleotides are TGTGCCAGCAGTTATGGCGATGAGCAGTTCTTC. The chain links TRBV27 to TRBJ2-1; no reliable D call. Per germline, CDR1 MNHEY and CDR2 SMNVEV (reference sequence). The CDR3 runs to 11 residues. Trimming pared 4 bases from V and 8 bases from J, leaving 6 bases between.

This chain connects TRBV18 to TRBJ2-7; 7 bases align to TRBD2. This CDR3 comprises 14 residues. The germline V gene has CDR1 KGHSH and CDR2 LQKENI. After removal of 6 bases from V and 2 bases from J, the junction contained 7 bases not matched to a gene. The CDR3 spells CASSPNGGTYEQYV. The CDR3 DNA sequence: TGTGCCAGCTCCCCCAACGGGGGGACCTACGAGCAGTACGTC.

V is TRBV7-6 and J is TRBJ2-2, with a possible D match to TRBD2 (5 bases). Trimming cost V 11 bases and J 0 bases, with 16 bases left between them. CDR1 and CDR2 (germline): SGHVS, FNYEAQ. The CDR3 contains 15 residues. The CDR3 region has the DNA TGTGCCCTTAGCGAAGTACGTCCGAACACCGGGGAGCTGTTTTTT. This gives the protein CALSEVRPNTGELFF. The full variable domain, in which reference TRBV7-6 and TRBJ2-2 provide the parts outside the CDR3, is GAGVSQSPRYKVTKRGQDVALRCDPISGHVSLYWYRQALGQGPEFLTYFNYEAQQDKSGLPNDRFSAERPEGSISTLTIQRTEQRDSAMYRCALSEVRPNTGELFFGEGSRLTVL.

The chain combines TRBV19 with TRBJ1-1; 8 bases agree with TRBD1. Germline values: CDR1 LNHDA, CDR2 SQIVND (reference sequence). The CDR3 sequence is 14 residues long. Unmatched junction bases numbered 7, after V lost 5 bases and J lost 5 bases. The CDR3 loop is CASSVGQGGTEAFF. Here the CDR3 DNA reads TGTGCCAGTAGTGTTGGACAGGGTGGGACTGAAGCTTTCTTT.

The V call is TRBV9, the J call TRBJ2-7, with D possibly being TRBD2 (5 bases). Trimming took off 0 bases at V and 7 bases at J, with 11 bases between the two ends. The CDR3 contains 13 residues. Germline V gives CDR1 SGDLS, CDR2 YYNGEE. This chain's CDR3 is CASSVAGGREQYF. The CDR3 DNA reads TGTGCCAGCAGCGTAGCTGGAGGAAGGGAGCAGTACTTC.

The rearrangement links TRBV15 to TRBJ2-1; unclear D gene. Germline loops: CDR1 LNHNV, CDR2 YYDKDF (reference sequence). V was pared by 3 bases and J by 5 bases, with 8 bases between. The CDR3 covers 13 residues. The CDR3 is CATSRNRDNEQFF. In DNA, the CDR3 is TGTGCCACCAGCAGGAACCGGGACAATGAGCAGTTCTTC.

The chain combines TRBV14 with TRBJ2-7; TRBD1 matches at 10 bases. J was trimmed by 3 bases and V by 3 bases; bases with no gene match: 2. Germline V gives CDR1 SGHDN, CDR2 FVKESK. The length of the CDR3 is 14 residues. The CDR3 is CASSHGQGDYEQYV. The CDR3 DNA follows: TGTGCCAGCAGCCATGGACAGGGGGACTACGAGCAGTACGTC.

CDR3: CASSQGFAGNTEAFF. CDR3 DNA sequence: TGTGCCAGCAGCCAAGGTTTCGCCGGGAACACTGAAGCTTTCTTT. This chain connects TRBV4-2 to TRBJ1-1; D unresolved. V lost 1 base and J lost 1, with 10 bases in between. The CDR3 loop spans 15 amino acids. Germline values: CDR1 LGHNA, CDR2 YNFKEQ.

The CDR3 sequence: CASSLYRGGWTEAFF. In DNA form, the CDR3 reads TGTGCCAGCAGTTTATATAGGGGTGGGTGGACTGAAGCTTTCTTT. The V call is TRBV27, the J call TRBJ1-1, with a tentative D call TRBD1 (5 bases). The CDR3 consists of 15 residues. V lost 1 base to trimming and J lost 5 bases, with 14 bases between them. Germline V gene lookup returns CDR1 MNHEY and CDR2 SMNVEV (reference sequence).

The chain joins TRBV5-1 to TRBJ2-2, with D possibly being TRBD1 or TRBD2 (5 bases each). Germline CDR1 is SGHRS and CDR2 is YFSETQ. The V end was cut by 2 bases, the J end by 4 bases, with 6 bases between. The CDR3 runs 13 residues. CDR3 residues: CASSFGGTGELFF. The DNA of the CDR3 is TGCGCCAGCAGCTTTGGGGGCACCGGGGAGCTGTTTTTT.

V gene TRBV18 combines with J gene TRBJ2-1, with TRBD2 identical over 15 bases. CDR1 KGHSH and CDR2 LQKENI come from the germline V gene. V shed 5 bases and J 5 bases; nucleotides not matched to a gene: 4. This CDR3 contains 16 residues. CDR3 DNA: TGTGCCAGCTCATCGGGACTAGCGGGGGGCAACAATGAGCAGTTCTTC. Its translation is CASSSGLAGGNNEQFF.

The CDR3: CASSAGGRTDLNEKLFF. In DNA, the CDR3 is TGTGCCAGCAGCGCCGGGGGGCGGACAGACCTTAATGAAAAACTGTTTTTT. The rearrangement uses TRBV7-8 and TRBJ1-4; tentatively, D is TRBD1 (6 bases). CDR1 SGHVS and CDR2 FQNEAQ come from the germline V gene. The CDR3 is 17 amino acids. V shed 5 bases and J shed 4 bases, with 20 bases lying between them.

The chain carries TRBV5-6 and TRBJ2-2; D ambiguous. The CDR3 contains 15 residues. Trimming pared 5 bases from V and 3 bases from J, leaving 14 bases between. Germline V gene lookup returns CDR1 SGHDT and CDR2 YYEEEE. CDR3 sequence (DNA): TGTGCCAGCAGTCGACGGTCCGGGCACACCGGGGAGCTGTTTTTT. It specifies CASSRRSGHTGELFF.

This clone appeared a few times. The chain is built from TRBV6-1 and TRBJ2-3; D not certain. Trimming removed 4 bases at V and 2 bases at J, with 10 bases between. Germline CDR1 and CDR2: MNHNS and SASEGT. This CDR3 comprises 14 residues. The chain's CDR3 is CASSGRQFTDTQYF. Written as DNA, the CDR3 is TGTGCCAGCAGTGGACGGCAGTTCACAGATACGCAGTATTTT.

The CDR3 spells CASSLGTTNADTQYF. The CDR3 DNA is TGTGCCAGCAGTTTGGGCACCACTAACGCAGATACGCAGTATTTT. The chain combines TRBV27 with TRBJ2-3; D ambiguous. There are 15 residues in the CDR3. The germline V gene encodes CDR1 MNHEY and CDR2 SMNVEV (reference sequence). V lost 3 bases, J lost 4 bases, and 14 bases lay in between.

The chain couples TRBV7-2 to TRBJ2-1; TRBD1 matches at 10 bases. Germline V CDR1 and CDR2: SGHTA, FQGNSA. The CDR3 contains 15 residues. After removal of 5 bases from V and 6 bases from J, the junction contained 7 bases not matched to a gene. The CDR3: CASSPGTGVFNEQFF. CDR3 sequence (DNA): TGTGCCAGCAGCCCCGGGACAGGGGTATTCAATGAGCAGTTCTTC.

The rearrangement uses TRBV7-9 and TRBJ2-3; D perhaps matches TRBD2 (5 bases). This CDR3 is built from 15 residues. Trimming pared 5 bases from V and 1 base from J, leaving 13 bases between. CDR1 and CDR2 (germline): SEHNR, FQNEAQ (reference sequence). The CDR3 region is CASSPPEGCTDTQYF. CDR3 nucleotides: TGTGCCAGCAGCCCGCCAGAGGGCTGCACAGATACGCAGTATTTT.